The TCR beta chain under discussion was sequenced for a study of shared clonotypes between healthy human individuals. Findings of the study overall: Memory subsets generally showed lower estimated richness than naive subsets.

Positively selected for CCR7, the CD45RO-negative cells used as naive CD8 cells excluded terminally differentiated effector memory CD45RA+ cells. Profiled with immunoSEQ multiplex PCR; TCRdb holds only in-frame clones, not every one. The top ten clones hold more than 0.95% of a sample with around 2,100,000 clones, about 95% of them seen once. This CDR3 contains 15 residues. Per the germline V gene, CDR1 is SGHDT and CDR2 is YYEEEE. V was trimmed by 3 bases and J by 4 bases, leaving 16 bases between them. As to this clone: Its antigen is as yet unknown.

This sequence originates from a man aged 18 to 30 in good health. V gene TRBV5-6 combines with J gene TRBJ1-1, with a possible D match to TRBD1 (5 bases). Sequenced input: naive CD8+ T cells sorted from blood. This CDR3 reads CASSSSGHGVTEAFF. The CDR3 coding sequence is TGTGCCAGCAGCTCCTCCGGACACGGAGTCACTGAAGCTTTCTTT.